This entry lists 15 T cell receptor beta chains sequenced from one sample in a study of PD-1 blockade in classical Hodgkin lymphoma. Each patient relapsed following autologous stem cell transplantation, and prior brentuximab vedotin exposure differed. Data came from immunoSEQ multiplex PCR; TCRdb stores just in-frame clones and leaves some out. The data show around 65,000 clones, with 70% to 90% seen just once and around 13% held by the top ten. Sample: peripheral blood mononuclear cells (PBMCs), taken at baseline. All receptors come from a human donor with classical Hodgkin lymphoma.

The chain is built from TRBV28 and TRBJ1-1; TRBD1 agrees at 10 bases. From germline, CDR1 is MDHEN and CDR2 SYDVKM. The CDR3 spans 15 residues. V lost 4 bases to trimming and J lost 3 bases; unmatched junction nucleotides: 5. The DNA of the CDR3 is TGTGCCAGCAGTTCCCGACAGGGGGCTGACACTGAAGCTTTCTTT. This sequence encodes CASSSRQGADTEAFF.

This clone occurred a few times. This chain connects TRBV7-2 to TRBJ1-5; D is unclear. The CDR3 has 18 amino acids. Per the germline V gene, CDR1 is SGHTA and CDR2 is FQGNSA. Trimming pared 4 bases from V and 0 bases from J, leaving 19 bases between. The CDR3 nucleotides are TGTGCCAGCAGCTCACGCCCCAGGAGGGTTAATAGCAATCAGCCCCAGCATTTT. Its protein product is CASSSRPRRVNSNQPQHF.

Comment on this clone: At one end the junction does not follow the germline gene, possibly because of a read error. The chain has TRBV18 and TRBJ1-5; 8 bases agree with TRBD1. The germline CDR1 and CDR2 sequences are KGHSH and LQKENI. The CDR3 is 15 residues long. CDR3 bases: TGTGCCAGCTCACTACAGGGGGGAAGAAATCCGCCCCAGCATTTT. It specifies CASSLQGGRNPPQHF.

The J gene is TRBJ2-1, the V gene TRBV30; the D gene is possibly TRBD2 (6 bases). The germline CDR1 and CDR2 sequences are GTSNPN and SVGIG (reference sequence). The V end was cut by 5 bases, the J end by 8 bases, with 22 bases between. The CDR3 runs 15 residues. The CDR3 region has the DNA TGTGCCTGGCAAAAGGGGACCAACCCGGGGGATGAGCAGTTCTTC. Translating it yields CAWQKGTNPGDEQFF.

The chain's CDR3 is CASSPENTEAFF. The CDR3, as DNA: TGTGCCAGCAGCCCAGAGAACACTGAAGCTTTCTTT. The chain has TRBV5-4 and TRBJ1-1; D gene unclear. CDR1 is SGHNT, CDR2 YYREEE, per germline (reference sequence). The CDR3 is made up of 12 amino acids. V shed 4 bases and J shed 1 base, with 5 bases lying between them.

The J gene is TRBJ1-4, the V gene TRBV18; the D is unclear. CDR1 and CDR2 from the germline V gene are KGHSH and LQKENI. The CDR3 extends over 15 amino acids. V lost 1 base, J lost 2 bases, and 8 bases lay in between. For the CDR3, the DNA is TGTGCCAGCTCACCACGTGGGGATACTAATGAAAAACTGTTTTTT. Protein product: CASSPRGDTNEKLFF.

This chain joins TRBV10-3 and TRBJ2-5; 11 bases are shared with TRBD2. Losses at the gene ends were 2 bases for V and 4 bases for J; bases not matched to a gene: 9. This CDR3 comprises 17 residues. Germline V gene sequence: CDR1 ENHRY, CDR2 SYGVKD. DNA of the CDR3: TGTGCCATCAGTGAGGACGCTAGCGGGGGGACTGGAGAGACCCAGTACTTC. This codes for CAISEDASGGTGETQYF.

This chain links TRBV19 with TRBJ2-1; 8 bases are shared with TRBD2. V trimming: 9 bases; J trimming: 6 bases; junction bases outside the gene matches: 10. Germline lookup yields CDR1 LNHDA and CDR2 SQIVND (reference sequence). This CDR3 is 14 amino acids long. CDR3 in amino acids: CASTWTSRSNEQFF. Written as DNA, the CDR3 is TGTGCCAGCACCTGGACTAGCCGGAGCAATGAGCAGTTCTTC.

The gene calls are TRBV5-5 and TRBJ2-2, with 10 bases that match TRBD1. CDR1 SGHKS and CDR2 YYEKEE come from the germline V gene (reference sequence). V lost 2 bases to trimming and J lost 2 bases; unmatched junction nucleotides: 3. The CDR3 extends over 16 amino acids. The chain's CDR3 is CASSFDRGQNTGELFF. The CDR3 nucleotides read TGTGCCAGCAGCTTCGACAGGGGGCAAAACACCGGGGAGCTGTTTTTT.

The chain joins TRBV25-1 to TRBJ2-2, with D possibly matching TRBD2 (5 bases). Trimming shortened V by 8 bases and J by 0 bases, and 10 bases separated the two germline ends. The CDR3 length is 14 residues. CDR1 and CDR2 from the germline V gene are MGHDK and SYGVNS. CDR3 bases: TGTGCCAGCCGAGGACTCCCGAACACCGGGGAGCTGTTTTTT. Its translation: CASRGLPNTGELFF.

This rearrangement joins TRBV5-1 to TRBJ1-5, with a weak D call TRBD1 (5 bases). The V gene's germline CDR1 is SGHRS and CDR2 YFSETQ. The CDR3 contains 15 residues. The ends were cut back, 0 bases at V and 5 bases at J, with 12 bases in the middle. This CDR3 is CASSLDGAADQPQHF. Written as DNA, the CDR3 is TGCGCCAGCAGCTTGGACGGGGCAGCGGATCAGCCCCAGCATTTT. The whole variable domain, remainder taken from reference TRBV5-1 and TRBJ1-5, is KAGVTQTPRYLIKTRGQQVTLSCSPISGHRSVSWYQQTPGQGLQFLFEYFSETQRNKGNFPGRFSGRQFSNSRSEMNVSTLELGDSALYLCASSLDGAADQPQHFGDGTRLSIL.

The genes are TRBV6-5 and TRBJ1-6; TRBD1 is a possible D gene (6 bases). The CDR3 contains 14 residues. V lost 5 bases, J lost 7 bases, and 12 bases lay in between. CDR1 and CDR2 (germline): MNHEY, SVGAGI. CDR3 region: CASSRAGVNSPLHF. The DNA of the CDR3 is TGTGCCAGCAGTAGGGCAGGGGTGAATTCACCCCTCCACTTT.

This chain joins TRBV7-3 and TRBJ2-7, with 8 nucleotides matching TRBD2. Trimming cost V 2 bases and J 4 bases; bases outside gene matches: 7. The CDR3 has 15 residues. Per the germline V gene, CDR1 is SGHTA and CDR2 is FQGTGA. The CDR3 here is CASSLFPGGPYEQYF. Here the CDR3 DNA reads TGTGCCAGCAGCTTATTCCCGGGAGGGCCTTACGAGCAGTACTTC.

The V and J genes are TRBV18 and TRBJ2-4, with 8 positions matching TRBD2. The junction had 8 bases not matched to a gene; V was cut back by 5 bases and J by 5 bases. Germline assignment: CDR1 KGHSH and CDR2 LQKENI. The CDR3 consists of 15 residues. CDR3 in amino acids: CASSSSVGLENIQYF. The DNA of the CDR3 is TGTGCCAGCTCATCGTCCGTGGGACTAGAAAACATTCAGTACTTC.

This clone was seen just once. The chain has TRBV27 and TRBJ2-6; 8 nucleotides match TRBD1. V was pared by 10 bases and J by 0 bases, with 8 bases of the junction left unmatched. Looked up from germline, CDR1 is MNHEY and CDR2 is SMNVEV (reference sequence). This CDR3 has 16 amino acids. CDR3: CATSDRDYSGANVLTF. CDR3 nucleotides: TGTGCCACATCGGACAGGGATTACTCTGGGGCCAACGTCCTGACTTTC.